This T cell receptor (beta chain) is from a study of T cell repertoires in cytomegalovirus infection. About the research overall: Indications of both CMV infection and matching HLA type were provided by public TCR beta signatures.

Study findings and constraints: Cumulative frequency (of public TCR beta family members) identified carriers of CMV plus the relevant HLA. HLA-C-restricted TCR beta clonotypes specific for CMV led the ex vivo response.

TCRdb processed the reads anew with MiXCR; each CDR3 protein has one entry. This sample has some 300,000 distinct CDR3 sequences, with around a sixth found just once. Looked up from germline, CDR1 is SGHKS and CDR2 is YYEKEE (reference sequence). The V end lost 3 bases, the J end lost 3 bases, and 30 bases lay between the germline ends. The CDR3 length is 20 residues. This clonotype has a handful of counts. Antigen specificity is unknown. The V call is TRBV5-5, the J call TRBJ1-2, with a weak D call TRBD1 (5 bases). The TCR comes from a human donor in good health (CMV status not recorded). Some clones in this sample may be carry-over from other donors' samples. Material for sequencing was PBMCs. CDR3 nucleotide sequence: TGTGCCAGCAGCTCACCCGACGTTACCGGGACGCCCTGGGGGGACTATGGCTACACCTTC. Translation: CASSSPDVTGTPWGDYGYTF. Supplemented by reference TRBV5-5 and TRBJ1-2, the full variable domain reads DAGVTQSPTHLIKTRGQQVTLRCSPISGHKSVSWYQQVLGQGPQFIFQYYEKEERGRGNFPDRFSARQFPNYSSELNVNALLLGDSALYLCASSSPDVTGTPWGDYGYTFGSGTRLTVV.